The clone carrying this T cell receptor beta chain showed up just once. The antigen remains undetermined. This entry comes from a study of blood T cells in healthy people across ages. Study results and limitations: Estimated diversity that came from one million T cells was considered an underestimate.

The germline gives CDR1 MNHEY, CDR2 SVGAGI. V shed 7 bases and J 8 bases; nucleotides not matched to a gene: 14. The CDR3 has 15 residues. Primed by a sample-barcoded 5' primer and a J-beta primer mix, a second PCR proceeded for 7 to 11 cycles. Template switching added a 12-random-nucleotide identifier to every cDNA molecule. TCRdb re-derived calls from the 5' RACE reads in MiXCR, one entry per CDR3 protein. This sample has some 860,000 distinct CDR3 sequences, with around 50% found just once. The rearrangement links TRBV6-5 to TRBJ1-2; 9 nucleotides match TRBD1. This sequence originates from a man between 40 and 49 years old in good health. The sequenced sample consisted of blood. CDR3 residues: CASTLITGGLRGYTF. The CDR3 nucleotides are TGTGCCAGCACCCTGATCACAGGGGGCCTTAGGGGCTACACCTTC.